This T cell receptor (beta chain) is from a study of early T cells in non-severe SARS-CoV-2 infection. Study in general: Sequencing targeted bulk RNA from unsorted whole blood, leaving chains unpaired. Whole-study findings and limits: VDJdb matching favored anti-spike CD8 responses, missing private and CD4 specificities.

Individual cDNA molecules received unique molecular identifiers during library preparation. TCRdb analysed the 5' RACE reads with MiXCR anew, one entry per CDR3 protein. The sample carries around 55,000 distinct CDR3 sequences, 12% recorded once. Trimming took 3 bases from V and 0 from J, leaving 9 bases between them. This CDR3 has 14 residues. The germline CDR1 and CDR2 sequences are SGHRS and YFSETQ. This clonotype has only a few counts. Antigen unknown. The clonotype originates from an adult who was a healthcare worker with PCR-confirmed SARS-CoV-2 infection or an uninfected control (not recorded which). The rearrangement links TRBV5-1 to TRBJ1-2; the D is unclear. Specimen: whole blood. This CDR3 reads CASSSTTTNYGYTF. CDR3 coding DNA: TGCGCCAGCAGCTCCACAACTACTAACTATGGCTACACCTTC.